This T cell receptor beta chain was captured in a study of blood T cell repertoires in COVID-19. Looking at the study overall: In each case, the material was cDNA or gDNA derived from T cells, B-cell-depleted T cells, or PBMCs.

Participants were aged roughly 18 to 90 years, lived in roughly 23 US areas, and enrolled virtually. The authors' processing: Using reference gene primer amplification, nucleated cell counts were estimated. Using immunoSEQ multiplex PCR, the repertoire was profiled, and TCRdb retains in-frame clones only, with some absent. The V and J calls and clone size come from that table; D and trimming were worked out from the DNA. The data contain hundreds of thousands of clones, approximately 86% of them singletons. Germline V gene lookup returns CDR1 KGHDR and CDR2 SFDVKD. With V trimmed by 0 bases and J by 3 bases, 5 bases remained unmatched. CDR3 size: 17 residues.

The source is a woman in her 40s with acute COVID-19. This chain links TRBV24-1 with TRBJ2-5; 11 bases line up with TRBD2. Material: PBMCs or T cells enriched from blood (not recorded which). In DNA, the CDR3 is TGTGCCACCAGTGATTTGCCTAGCGGGGGGCTCAAAGAGACCCAGTACTTC. Translating it yields CATSDLPSGGLKETQYF.